This TCR beta chain was identified during a study of shared clonotypes between healthy human individuals. Across the whole study: Researchers assigned three CD4 naive, three CD4 memory, two CD8 naive and one CD8 memory plate to each donor.

There were only Caucasian adults among the donors, and all lived in Nashville, Tennessee. Assay: immunoSEQ multiplex PCR; the TCRdb copy retains only in-frame clones and omits some. The data contain under 600,000 clones, 95% to 97% of them seen just once; the ten biggest clones take up nearly 0.065%. The V gene lost 5 bases and the J gene lost 7 bases, with 17 bases spanning the gap. CDR1 and CDR2 from the germline V gene are SEHNR and FQNEAQ (reference sequence). This CDR3 is 14 amino acids long. The clonotype comes from a woman in her 30s in good health. V gene TRBV7-9 combines with J gene TRBJ2-5; a possible D gene is TRBD2 (6 bases). Specimen: naive CD4+ T cells sorted from blood. Subset described: CD45RA+ positively selected. This CDR3 is CASSANSGVGTQYF. DNA of the CDR3: TGTGCCAGCAGCGCTAATAGCGGAGTCGGGACCCAGTACTTC.